These 9 T cell receptor beta chains came from one sample sequenced in a study of blood T cells in healthy people across ages. Sample-barcoded 5' priming and a J-beta primer mix drove a second PCR of about 7 to 11 cycles. TCRdb re-called the 5' RACE reads through MiXCR, storing one row per CDR3 protein. The sample lists about 940,000 distinct CDR3 sequences, roughly 43% occurring once. Material for sequencing was blood. These receptors all stem from a man aged 25 to 40 in good health.

This chain joins TRBV7-6 and TRBJ2-1; 15 bases line up with TRBD2. Germline CDR1 reads SGHVS; CDR2 reads FNYEAQ. This CDR3 region has 18 residues. After removal of 5 bases from V and 4 bases from J, the junction contained 9 bases not matched to a gene. This CDR3 reads CASSPGTSGGLRYNEQFF. In DNA, the CDR3 is TGTGCCAGCAGCCCTGGGACTAGCGGGGGGCTAAGGTACAATGAGCAGTTCTTC.

This clonotype showed up just a few times. The rearrangement links TRBV10-3 to TRBJ1-5; 8 nucleotides agree with TRBD1. The germline gives CDR1 ENHRY, CDR2 SYGVKD. Trimming took 5 bases from V and 1 from J; bases not matched to a gene: 4. This CDR3 contains 15 residues. The CDR3 reads CAISTDRVSNQPQHF. The CDR3 DNA follows: TGTGCCATCAGTACGGACAGGGTGAGCAATCAGCCCCAGCATTTT.

The chain joins TRBV28 to TRBJ2-2; the match to TRBD2 covers 10 bases. The CDR3 has 16 residues. With 5 bases clipped from V and 6 bases from J, the junction kept 9 bases outside the gene matches. Germline CDR1 is MDHEN and CDR2 is SYDVKM. The DNA of the CDR3 is TGTGCCAGCAGTCCATTTAGCGGGGGGAAGTCCGGGGAGCTGTTTTTT. Amino acids: CASSPFSGGKSGELFF. Variable domain in full (rest from reference TRBV28 and TRBJ2-2): DVKVTQSSRYLVKRTGEKVFLECVQDMDHENMFWYRQDPGLGLRLIYFSYDVKMKEKGDIPEGYSVSREKKERFSLILESASTNQTSMYLCASSPFSGGKSGELFFGEGSRLTVL.

The rearrangement links TRBV28 to TRBJ2-3, with a possible D match to TRBD1 (6 bases). Between the trimmed V and J ends, which lost 11 bases and 2 bases, there was a span of 20 bases. This CDR3 spans 15 amino acids. Germline V gene data show CDR1 as MDHEN and CDR2 as SYDVKM. CDR3 sequence reads: CAGSRAGAYTDTQYF. DNA of the CDR3: TGTGCCGGCTCCCGGGCAGGGGCATACACAGATACGCAGTATTTT.

This chain links TRBV12-3 or TRBV12-4 with TRBJ1-2; 7 positions match TRBD1. The V and J ends lost 6 bases and 4 bases, in that order; junction bases with no gene match: 11. The CDR3 length is 15 residues. This chain's CDR3 is CASSRQGPVVYGYTF. The DNA for the CDR3 is TGTGCCAGCAGCCGACAGGGCCCGGTGGTCTATGGCTACACCTTC.

This sequence joins TRBV12-3 or TRBV12-4 and TRBJ2-3; D is possibly TRBD1 or TRBD2 (5 bases each). V was trimmed by 5 bases and J by 6 bases, leaving 15 bases between them. CDR3 length: 14 amino acids. The CDR3 DNA reads TGTGCCAGCAGTAACTCACGGGACCCCGATACGCAGTATTTT. This translates into CASSNSRDPDTQYF.

The chain uses TRBV30 and TRBJ2-5; D unclear. The V and J ends lost 5 bases and 3 bases respectively, with 7 bases between them. The CDR3 spans 11 residues. CDR1 GTSNPN and CDR2 SVGIG come from the germline V gene (reference sequence). The CDR3 reads CAWALKETQYF. The CDR3 DNA sequence: TGTGCCTGGGCTCTTAAAGAGACCCAGTACTTC.

CDR3 amino acids: CASSEGNRVKETQYF. DNA of the CDR3: TGTGCCAGCAGTGAGGGCAACAGGGTGAAAGAGACCCAGTACTTC. The chain carries TRBV2 and TRBJ2-4; a possible D gene is TRBD1 (6 bases). Gene TRBJ2-5 matches the end of the DNA better, so the J call may be wrong. Germline loops: CDR1 SNHLY, CDR2 FYNNEI. This CDR3 is built from 15 residues.

This clonotype has only a few counts. The V gene is TRBV20-1, the J gene TRBJ2-7; perhaps D is TRBD1 or TRBD2 (5 bases each). The CDR3 runs to 14 residues. V gave up 6 bases and J gave up 3 bases, with 18 bases separating them. Germline CDR1 and CDR2: DFQATT and SNEGSKA (reference sequence). The CDR3 DNA is TGCAGTGCCCTAAGAGGAGGCGACAGCTACGAGCAGTACTTC. This sequence encodes CSALRGGDSYEQYF.